The entry that follows covers one TCR beta chain sequence. There are 17 residues in the CDR3. Germline lookup yields CDR1 MNHEY and CDR2 SVGEGT. Trimming removed 6 bases from V and 2 bases from J; junction bases left unmatched: 11. This specimen comes from a study of blood T cell repertoires in COVID-19. Study overall: The United States, Italy and Spain supplied acute and convalescent COVID-19 samples. PBMCs, B-cell-depleted T cells, or T cells provided the cDNA or gDNA that made up the material.

Generated by immunoSEQ multiplex PCR, the TCRdb table keeps only in-frame clones and is missing some. The sample lists 250,000 or so clones; about nine tenths were seen once. Those who participated ranged in age from roughly 18 to 90 years and resided in about two dozen US areas. Categorization into cohorts depended on clinical history that participants reported. The rearrangement uses TRBV6-2 or TRBV6-3 and TRBJ2-3; 10 nucleotides agree with TRBD2. The receptor's source is a human donor in a cohort exposed to, infected with or recovered from COVID-19 (not recorded which). The donor label of this sample is uncertain. Sequenced: PBMCs or T cells enriched from blood (not recorded which). CDR3 sequence (DNA): TGTGCCAGCAGCCCCTACCGGACTAGCGGATCCACAGATACGCAGTATTTT. Translating it yields CASSPYRTSGSTDTQYF.